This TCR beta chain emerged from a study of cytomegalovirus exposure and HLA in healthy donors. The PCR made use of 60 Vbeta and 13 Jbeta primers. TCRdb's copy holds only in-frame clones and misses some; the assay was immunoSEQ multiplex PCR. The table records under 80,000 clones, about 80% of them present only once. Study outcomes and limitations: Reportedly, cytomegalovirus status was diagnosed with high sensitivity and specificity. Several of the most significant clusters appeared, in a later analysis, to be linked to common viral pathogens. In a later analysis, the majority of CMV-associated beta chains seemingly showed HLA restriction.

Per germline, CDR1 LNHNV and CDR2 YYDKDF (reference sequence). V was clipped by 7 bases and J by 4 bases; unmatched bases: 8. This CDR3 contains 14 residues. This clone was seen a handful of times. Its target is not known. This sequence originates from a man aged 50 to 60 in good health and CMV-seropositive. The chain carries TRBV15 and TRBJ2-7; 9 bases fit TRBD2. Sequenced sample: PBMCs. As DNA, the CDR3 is TGTGCCACCAAGACTAGCGGAGACTTTTACGAGCAGTACTTC. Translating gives CATKTSGDFYEQYF. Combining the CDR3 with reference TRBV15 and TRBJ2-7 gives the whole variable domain DAMVIQNPRYQVTQFGKPVTLSCSQTLNHNVMYWYQQKSSQAPKLLFHYYDKDFNNEADTPDNFQSRRPNTSFCFLDIRSPGLGDTAMYLCATKTSGDFYEQYFGPGTRLTVT.